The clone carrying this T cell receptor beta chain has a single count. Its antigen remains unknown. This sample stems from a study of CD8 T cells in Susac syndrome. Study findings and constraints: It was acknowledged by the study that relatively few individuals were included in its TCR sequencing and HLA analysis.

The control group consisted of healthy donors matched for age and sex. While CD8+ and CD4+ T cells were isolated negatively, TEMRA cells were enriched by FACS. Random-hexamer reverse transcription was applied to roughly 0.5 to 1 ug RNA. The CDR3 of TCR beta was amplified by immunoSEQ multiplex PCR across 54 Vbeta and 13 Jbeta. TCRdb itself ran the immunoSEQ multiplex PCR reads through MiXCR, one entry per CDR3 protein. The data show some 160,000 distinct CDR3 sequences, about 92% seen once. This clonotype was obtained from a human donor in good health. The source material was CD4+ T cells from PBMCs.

The CDR3 is CASSARSVPNEKLFF. For the CDR3, the DNA is TGTGCCAGCAGCGCCAGGAGCGTACCGAATGAAAAACTGTTTTTT. The chain combines TRBV9 with TRBJ1-4; no reliable D call. The CDR3 is 15 residues long. The germline CDR1 and CDR2 sequences are SGDLS and YYNGEE. Trimming shortened V by 3 bases and J by 5 bases, and 14 bases separated the two germline ends. Complete variable domain (other parts from reference TRBV9 and TRBJ1-4): DSGVTQTPKHLITATGQRVTLRCSPRSGDLSVYWYQQSLDQGLQFLIQYYNGEERAKGNILERFSAQQFPDLHSELNLSSLELGDSALYFCASSARSVPNEKLFFGSGTQLSVL.